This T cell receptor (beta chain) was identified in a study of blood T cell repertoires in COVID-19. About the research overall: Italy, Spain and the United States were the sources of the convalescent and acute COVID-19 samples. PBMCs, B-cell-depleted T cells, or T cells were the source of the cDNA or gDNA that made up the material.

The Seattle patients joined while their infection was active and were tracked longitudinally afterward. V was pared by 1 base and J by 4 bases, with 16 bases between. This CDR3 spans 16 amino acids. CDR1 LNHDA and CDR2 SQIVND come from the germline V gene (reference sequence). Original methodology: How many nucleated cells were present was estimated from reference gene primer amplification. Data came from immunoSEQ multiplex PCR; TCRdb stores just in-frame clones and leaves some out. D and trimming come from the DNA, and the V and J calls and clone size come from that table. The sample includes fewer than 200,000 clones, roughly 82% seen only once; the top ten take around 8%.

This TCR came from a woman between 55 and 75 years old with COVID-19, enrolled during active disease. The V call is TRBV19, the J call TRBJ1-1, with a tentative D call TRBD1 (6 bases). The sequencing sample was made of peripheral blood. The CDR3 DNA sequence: TGTGCCAGTAGTATAGGAACAGGGAATAGGGCCACTGAAGCTTTCTTT. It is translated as CASSIGTGNRATEAFF. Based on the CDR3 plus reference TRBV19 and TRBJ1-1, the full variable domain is DGGITQSPKYLFRKEGQNVTLSCEQNLNHDAMYWYRQDPGQGLRLIYYSQIVNDFQKGDIAEGYSVSREKKESFPLTVTSAQKNPTAFYLCASSIGTGNRATEAFFGQGTRLTVV.